This T cell receptor beta chain comes out of a study of beta chain features in type 1 diabetes. Study-wide points: The study found that naive, central memory and Treg TCRB repertoires appeared more similar in patients than in healthy donors. Type 1 diabetes patients had VDJ junctions that carried fewer insertions and more deletions.

Looked up from germline, CDR1 is SSHAT and CDR2 is FNYEAQ (reference sequence). This CDR3 is 14 amino acids long. Concerning this clone: Its target is not known. One junction end does not reproduce the germline sequence, and a read error may be involved.

The sequenced template was cDNA made from the entire isolated RNA. Generated by immunoSEQ multiplex PCR, the TCRdb table keeps only in-frame clones and is missing some. The sample yields almost 250,000 clones, approximately 14% seen once. This clonotype was sampled from a woman aged 40 to 55 in good health. The source material was naive CD4+ T cells from blood. The chain is built from TRBV7-7 and TRBJ2-3, with D tentatively TRBD2 (5 bases). CDR3 sequence: CASSLLDREDTQYF. In DNA, the CDR3 is TGTGCTAGCAGCTTACTGGACCGGGAAGATACGCAGTATTTT.